A single sample gave rise to the 22 T cell receptor beta chains below, sequenced in a study of cytomegalovirus exposure and HLA in healthy donors. A multiplex PCR was run with 60 Vbeta primers and 13 Jbeta primers. Clones were sequenced by immunoSEQ multiplex PCR, and TCRdb holds only the in-frame ones, with some missing. The data contain approximately 130,000 clones, about three quarters of them seen just once; the ten biggest clones take up 4.2%. Sequenced input: PBMCs. The origin of the receptors is a man in his forties or fifties in good health and CMV-seropositive.

CDR3 in amino acids: CASSRDRGDGYTF. CDR3 nucleotide sequence: TGTGCCAGCAGCCGTGACAGGGGGGACGGCTACACCTTC. V usage is TRBV11-3 and J usage is TRBJ1-2, with 9 bases aligning to TRBD1. Germline lookup yields CDR1 SGHNT and CDR2 YENEEA. The V gene end was trimmed by 5 bases and the J gene end by 8 bases; junction bases not matched to a gene: 6. The CDR3 has 13 residues.

CDR3 sequence (DNA): TGTGCCACCCTTGGACAGAACTACGAGCAGTACTTC. Its translation is CATLGQNYEQYF. This chain links TRBV10-3 with TRBJ2-7; D may be TRBD1 (6 bases). V lost 10 bases and J lost 3, with 13 bases in between. The germline gives CDR1 ENHRY, CDR2 SYGVKD. The CDR3 spans 12 residues.

The rearrangement uses TRBV9 and TRBJ2-1; 9 bases match TRBD2. Germline CDR1 SGDLS, CDR2 YYNGEE. Trimming at V came to 0 bases and at J to 8 bases, leaving 6 bases not matched to a gene. CDR3 length: 15 amino acids. In DNA form, the CDR3 reads TGTGCCAGCAGCGTAGGTAGCGGGAGAGGGGATGAGCAGTTCTTC. Residues: CASSVGSGRGDEQFF.

The chain is built from TRBV5-1 and TRBJ2-6; unclear D gene. CDR3 length: 20 amino acids. V lost 2 bases and J lost 0, with 21 bases in between. Germline V lookup: CDR1 SGHRS, CDR2 YFSETQ. CDR3 in amino acids: CASSLALPLDTNSGANVLTF. In nucleotides, the CDR3 is TGCGCCAGCAGCTTAGCTTTACCCTTAGACACGAACTCTGGGGCCAACGTCCTGACTTTC. Looking up the rest from reference TRBV5-1 and TRBJ2-6 gives the full variable domain: KAGVTQTPRYLIKTRGQQVTLSCSPISGHRSVSWYQQTPGQGLQFLFEYFSETQRNKGNFPGRFSGRQFSNSRSEMNVSTLELGDSALYLCASSLALPLDTNSGANVLTFGAGSRLTVL.

V usage is TRBV6-1 and J usage is TRBJ1-1, with a tentative D call TRBD1 (6 bases). V lost 4 bases, J lost 5 bases, and 14 bases lay in between. The germline V gene has CDR1 MNHNS and CDR2 SASEGT. This CDR3 spans 14 amino acids. The CDR3 nucleotides read TGTGCCAGCAGTGTTGGCAGGGGATCAACTGAAGCTTTCTTT. It is translated as CASSVGRGSTEAFF.

This clone was counted between two and nine times. The V call is TRBV27, the J call TRBJ2-7, with 12 bases fitting TRBD2. CDR3 size: 14 residues. The germline CDR1 and CDR2 sequences are MNHEY and SMNVEV (reference sequence). After removal of 5 bases from V and 7 bases from J, the junction contained 6 bases not matched to a gene. CDR3: CASSPATSGREQYF. As DNA, the CDR3 is TGTGCCAGCAGTCCCGCGACTAGCGGGAGAGAGCAGTACTTC.

This chain links TRBV2 with TRBJ2-3; no clear D. The germline gives CDR1 SNHLY, CDR2 FYNNEI. The V gene lost 8 bases and the J gene lost 3 bases, with 9 bases spanning the gap. The CDR3 loop spans 12 amino acids. CDR3 residues: CASRLLTDTQYF. DNA for the CDR3: TGTGCCAGCCGTCTATTGACAGATACGCAGTATTTT.

J is TRBJ2-1 and V is TRBV7-3; TRBD2 matches 7 bases. V shed 3 bases and J 8 bases; nucleotides not matched to a gene: 7. Looked up from germline, CDR1 is SGHTA and CDR2 is FQGTGA. The CDR3 spans 14 residues. The CDR3 bases are TGTGCCAGCAGCTTGGCGGGAGAAATCCATGAGCAGTTCTTC. Amino acids: CASSLAGEIHEQFF.

This rearrangement joins TRBV5-1 to TRBJ2-1; 10 nucleotides agree with TRBD2. V dropped 2 bases and J dropped 6; count of bases not matched to a gene: 8. The CDR3 spans 16 residues. CDR1 is SGHRS and CDR2 is YFSETQ in the germline V gene. The CDR3 nucleotides are TGCGCCAGCAGCTTTCTTGGACTAGCGGCATCCAATGAGCAGTTCTTC. Translation gives CASSFLGLAASNEQFF.

J is TRBJ1-5 and V is TRBV7-2; 9 bases are a match to TRBD1. CDR3 length: 13 amino acids. The ends lost 5 bases at V and 13 bases at J; junction bases unmatched: 9. The germline V gene has CDR1 SGHTA and CDR2 FQGNSA. The CDR3 spells CASSQSGQGAQHF. For the CDR3, the DNA is TGTGCCAGCAGCCAATCGGGACAGGGCGCTCAGCATTTT.

The chain has TRBV7-9 and TRBJ1-1; no definite D call. The length of the CDR3 is 13 residues. Germline V gene lookup returns CDR1 SEHNR and CDR2 FQNEAQ (reference sequence). Trimming shortened V by 1 base and J by 3 bases, and 6 bases separated the two germline ends. CDR3 bases: TGTGCCAGCAGCTTAGGGCCACACACTGAAGCTTTCTTT. This sequence encodes CASSLGPHTEAFF.

CDR3 in amino acids: CASSLAQDGELFF. The CDR3 DNA is TGTGCCAGCAGCTTAGCGCAGGACGGGGAGCTGTTTTTT. The rearrangement links TRBV7-6 to TRBJ2-2; no clear D. CDR1 SGHVS and CDR2 FNYEAQ come from the germline V gene. The V end lost 0 bases, the J end lost 7 bases, and 6 bases lay between the germline ends. CDR3 length: 13 amino acids.

The gene calls are TRBV9 and TRBJ1-2; 7 bases are shared with TRBD1. Per the germline V gene, CDR1 is SGDLS and CDR2 is YYNGEE. V lost 0 bases and J lost 8; bases outside the gene matches: 10. The CDR3 runs 15 residues. The CDR3 region is CASSVAPPTGVGYTF. For the CDR3, the DNA is TGTGCCAGCAGCGTAGCCCCCCCTACAGGGGTCGGCTACACCTTC.

The gene calls are TRBV7-8 and TRBJ1-5; D remains unclear. CDR1 and CDR2 (germline): SGHVS, FQNEAQ. Trimming stripped 2 bases from V and 5 bases from J, with 10 bases between. There are 14 residues in the CDR3. CDR3 in DNA: TGTGCCAGCAGCTTATACACCTCAGATCAGCCCCAGCATTTT. Translating gives CASSLYTSDQPQHF.

The J gene is TRBJ2-5, the V gene TRBV19; 7 bases are shared with TRBD2. This CDR3 spans 15 amino acids. The J segment lost 4 bases and the V segment lost 0 bases, leaving 5 bases of the junction unmatched. CDR1 LNHDA and CDR2 SQIVND come from the germline V gene (reference sequence). The CDR3: CASSIDGGLAETQYF. The CDR3 DNA reads as TGTGCCAGTAGTATAGACGGGGGGTTAGCAGAGACCCAGTACTTC.

The rearrangement uses TRBV7-2 and TRBJ2-3; TRBD1 agrees at 7 bases. CDR1 is SGHTA, CDR2 FQGNSA, per germline. The CDR3 has 14 residues. With 5 bases clipped from V and 6 bases from J, the junction kept 8 bases outside the gene matches. The CDR3 DNA follows: TGTGCCAGCAGCGCCCGACAGGGTGCCGATACGCAGTATTTT. Translated, it gives CASSARQGADTQYF.

Many counts were recorded for this clone. The V and J genes are TRBV13 and TRBJ1-1; no clear D. CDR3 length equals 13 residues. V was pared by 1 base and J by 1 base, with 4 bases between. Germline V lookup: CDR1 PRHDT, CDR2 FYEKMQ (reference sequence). This chain's CDR3 is CASSLDGNTEAFF. The CDR3 coding sequence is TGTGCCAGCAGCTTAGACGGGAACACTGAAGCTTTCTTT.

This clone was found once. The gene calls are TRBV10-1 and TRBJ2-7; weak D call: TRBD1 (6 bases). Germline V gene lookup returns CDR1 WNHNN and CDR2 SYGVQD (reference sequence). V was pared by 8 bases and J by 3 bases, with 20 bases between. CDR3 size: 15 residues. In nucleotides, the CDR3 is TGCGCCAGCGTCTCAAGGGGGACACCAAACTACGAGCAGTACTTC. Translating gives CASVSRGTPNYEQYF.

This clone has a count of ten or more. Other DNA sequences from this sample encode an identical CDR3 as well. The chain carries TRBV27 and TRBJ1-1; 8 nucleotides match TRBD1. With 2 bases clipped from V and 1 base from J, the junction kept 0 bases outside the gene matches. Germline V lookup: CDR1 MNHEY, CDR2 SMNVEV (reference sequence). This CDR3 is built from 14 residues. CDR3 amino acids: CASSLGTGNTEAFF. As DNA, the CDR3 is TGTGCCAGCAGTTTAGGGACAGGGAACACTGAAGCTTTCTTT.

The V gene is TRBV7-6, the J gene TRBJ1-6; D ambiguous. Germline CDR1 SGHVS, CDR2 FNYEAQ. V gave up 4 bases and J gave up 5 bases, with 9 bases separating them. The CDR3 consists of 14 residues. The CDR3 DNA reads as TGTGCCAGCAGCTCTAGAATAGATAATTCACCCCTCCACTTT. This gives the protein CASSSRIDNSPLHF.

The rearrangement links TRBV6-4 to TRBJ2-1, with 7 bases lining up with TRBD1. CDR1 MRHNA and CDR2 SNTAGT come from the germline V gene. The V segment lost 2 bases and the J segment 10 bases; nucleotides outside the gene matches: 11. This CDR3 region has 15 residues. CDR3 in amino acids: CASSDPDRAVREQFF. CDR3 DNA: TGTGCCAGCAGTGACCCTGACAGGGCAGTGCGAGAGCAGTTCTTC.

The V and J genes are TRBV6-1 and TRBJ1-3; no clear D gene. CDR3 length: 15 amino acids. Between the trimmed V and J ends, which lost 6 bases and 9 bases, there was a span of 21 bases. Per germline, CDR1 MNHNS and CDR2 SASEGT. The CDR3, as DNA: TGTGCCAGCAGCCAACTCGGAGCCGGACTTAGCACCATATATTTT. It codes for CASSQLGAGLSTIYF.